This TCR beta chain came from a study of T cells in Graves' hyperthyroidism and ophthalmopathy. This clonotype appeared many times. Pregnant or lactating patients were excluded, as were those with uncontrolled infection or other autoimmune disease. The source material, RNA transcripts, was used to amplify TCR beta CDR3 regions. With the HTBI primer set, the TCR CDR3 went through a first round of RT-PCR. TCRdb analysed the multiplex PCR reads with MiXCR anew, one entry per CDR3 protein. This sample yields a few hundred thousand distinct CDR3 sequences, of which more than 15% are seen a single time; under 8% belongs to the top ten. Trimming removed 3 bases from V and 1 base from J, with 7 bases in between. Germline V gene sequence: CDR1 MDHEN, CDR2 SYDVKM. This CDR3 spans 13 amino acids.

The origin of this receptor is a woman aged 25 to 39 with Graves' hyperthyroidism. The sequenced sample was blood. This chain uses TRBV28 with TRBJ2-7; no firm D call. CDR3 loop: CASSFLVSYEQYF. The CDR3 DNA sequence: TGTGCCAGCAGTTTCCTGGTGTCCTACGAGCAGTACTTC. Full variable domain (missing parts from reference TRBV28 and TRBJ2-7): DVKVTQSSRYLVKRTGEKVFLECVQDMDHENMFWYRQDPGLGLRLIYFSYDVKMKEKGDIPEGYSVSREKKERFSLILESASTNQTSMYLCASSFLVSYEQYFGPGTRLTVT.